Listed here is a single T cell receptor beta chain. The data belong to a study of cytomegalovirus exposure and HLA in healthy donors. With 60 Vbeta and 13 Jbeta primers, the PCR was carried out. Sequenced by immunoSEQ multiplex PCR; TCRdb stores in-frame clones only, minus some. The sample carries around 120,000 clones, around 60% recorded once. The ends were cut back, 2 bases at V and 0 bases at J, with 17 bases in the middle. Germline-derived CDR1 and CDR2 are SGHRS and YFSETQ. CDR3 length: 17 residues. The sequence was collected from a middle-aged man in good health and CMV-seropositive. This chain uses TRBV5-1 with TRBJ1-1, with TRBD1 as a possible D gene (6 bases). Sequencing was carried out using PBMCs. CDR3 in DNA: TGCGCCAGCAGCTTCACGGGACAAGGGCCGATGAACACTGAAGCTTTCTTT. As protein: CASSFTGQGPMNTEAFF.